This TCR beta chain was found in a study of T cells after posttransplantation cyclophosphamide (TCRdb year 2016). Broadly, across the study: Using TRB sequencing, the study followed how the T cell repertoire rebuilt after myeloablative bone marrow transplantation with posttransplantation cyclophosphamide given as GVHD prophylaxis. Samples from around 40 PTCy-treated patients and approximately 15 related bone marrow donors of those patients were subjected to antigen receptor sequencing. Blood from all 35 or so PTCy patients who had 1-year posttransplant specimens underwent TRB sequencing. TRB sequencing was also done on up to about 3 additional blood samples from 2 to 5.2 years after transplant in 3 patients, and on pretransplant blood from a handful of patients. TRA and TRB clonality were tightly correlated in roughly ten samples, so subsequent TCR analyses focused on TRB only. Public TRB sequences were checked against a database of over 3,000 sequences associated with responses to pathogens, tumor antigens, self-antigens and alloantigens. The full study reports these points: Donor-recipient similarity was low at 1-2 months but rose over the first year, and later blood repertoires were often dominated by donor CD8+ memory clones. The TRB repertoires of T cells infiltrating skin or GI tract showed only limited overlap with the TRB repertoires of T cells in blood. Across approximately 45 patients, TRB clonality was highly associated with recipient CMV seropositivity and CMV reactivation, and PTCy diversity was similar to diversity in CNI/methotrexate controls.

Genomic DNA was the input for TRB sequencing, which was run either with the immunoSEQ assay at survey resolution or with the hsTCRB kit. In the source study's methods: The immunoSEQ software handled initial read processing, and the LymphoSeq R package was used for repertoire analyses. For each TRB dataset, clonality was calculated as 1 minus normalized Shannon entropy, and the Gini coefficient was computed as well. Phenotypes of unsorted samples were inferred by mapping TRB sequences from sorted subsets of the recipient or donor onto unsorted samples of the same recipient. TCRdb took over this immuneACCESS table, retaining in-frame rearrangements with V and J assigned. Such tables are incomplete; in checked studies, under half of the missing clones stem from an unresolved V gene, and the remainder is unexplained. V, J and clone size reflect that table, while D and trimming were determined from the DNA. This sample has some 1,700 clones, none of them a singleton. Clones ranked in the top ten supply more than 13% of the sample.

The treatment or condition label, read with the paper, signifies: high-dose cyclophosphamide on days +3 and +4 as single-agent GVHD prophylaxis. For conditioning, the PTCy patients got busulfan and fludarabine, then a related or unrelated marrow graft, followed by cyclophosphamide on days +3 and +4. The PTCy-treated patients were enrolled in a prospective multi-institutional clinical trial. Peripheral blood and bone marrow mononuclear cells were isolated by Ficoll-Hypaque density centrifugation and cryopreserved. Based on its abundance in the sample, this clone is medium-sized (0.01 to 0.1%). Its target antigen remains unknown. Base qualities were left out, and no much larger clone turns up one base away. The receptor was derived from a female patient in her forties or fifties who received an allogeneic stem cell transplant from a related donor, was CMV-positive, and had no GVHD. In patients who had a transplant, some T cells may come from the graft donor. Sequenced material: PBMCs, taken 32 days after allogeneic stem cell transplant with posttransplant cyclophosphamide.

The CDR3 region reads CASFLGGEDTEAFF. The DNA reads TGTGCCAGCTTCCTCGGGGGGGAGGACACTGAAGCTTTCTTT. The rearrangement joined TRBV12-3 or TRBV12-4 to TRBJ1-1; a tentative D match to TRBD1 spans 5 bases. V is shortened by 8 bases, J by 3 bases, and the region joining them spans 16 bases. The CDR3 numbers 14 residues from cysteine through phenylalanine. Of all the DNA, just the CDR3 is kept, 42 bases in frame from base 1.